The entry that follows covers one T cell receptor (beta chain) sequence. As yet, its antigen is unknown. The TCR beta cDNA libraries contained unique molecular identifiers. TCRdb fed the PCR reads into MiXCR, producing one record per CDR3 protein. Of 600,000 to 750,000 distinct CDR3 sequences listed, approximately 60% are singletons. Germline assignment: CDR1 SEHNR and CDR2 FQNEAQ (reference sequence). The CDR3 is 15 amino acids. V shed 1 base and J shed 2 bases, with 9 bases lying between them. This sample was taken from a study of post-analysis software for immune sequencing data. Study-wide results and limits: Patients had higher frequencies than controls of about 5 TRBV segments, including TRBV5-6, TRBV5-1 and TRBV20-1.

What was sequenced was blood. The sequence derives from a girl aged 2 to 9 with multiple sclerosis. The V gene is TRBV7-9, the J gene TRBJ2-1; D might be TRBD1 or TRBD2, each matching 5 bases. The CDR3 is CASSLGGKPYNEQFF. In nucleotides, the CDR3 is TGTGCCAGCAGCTTAGGGGGGAAGCCCTACAATGAGCAGTTCTTC.